The clone carrying this T cell receptor (beta chain) was recorded once. No antigen is known for it. Treatment: roughly ten-day PBMC culture with coronavirus spike peptide pools or control peptides (ViraFEST assay). At the Johns Hopkins FTIC core, DNA taken from cultured CD4+ T cells was sequenced by way of the Oncomine TCR Beta short-read assay. Using its own MiXCR run on the PCR reads, TCRdb lists one record per CDR3 protein. This sample yields roughly 14,000 distinct CDR3 sequences, of which approximately 24% are seen a single time; roughly a sixth belongs to the top ten. This entry belongs to a study of vaccination and CD4 T cells after COVID-19. Study details: Participants, all vaccine recipients, received two doses of either BNT162b2 or mRNA-1273.

The CDR3 has 15 residues. Germline V gene data show CDR1 as LNHDA and CDR2 as SQIVND (reference sequence). V lost 7 bases and J lost 4; bases outside the gene matches: 6. Overall study findings and caveats: Post-infection sampling omitted early timepoints and covered relatively few convalescent patients. It was observed that, in convalescent patients, a median 86.3% of reactive clones arose only post-vaccination. Spike mono-reactivity was found in 304 of 307 vaccine-specific clones from convalescent patients.

The chain carries TRBV19 and TRBJ2-1; 11 nucleotides line up with TRBD2. The sequencing here drew on CD4+ T cells from blood, cultured in vitro, taken after SARS-CoV-2 vaccination. The receptor's source is a human donor who had recovered from COVID-19. CDR3 residues: CASTPGLAVYNEQFF. The CDR3 bases are TGTGCCAGTACCCCGGGACTAGCGGTGTACAATGAGCAGTTCTTC.